The rows below give T cell receptor beta chains drawn from one sample of a study of T cell responses to AZD1222 COVID-19 vaccine. Produced via immunoSEQ multiplex PCR; TCRdb's table is partial and in-frame only. The repertoire includes over 45,000 clones, 89% of them detected once, and about 14% sits in the top ten. The sample here was peripheral blood, taken 28 days after the second AZD1222 dose. The receptor source for this set is an adult who received the AZD1222 COVID-19 vaccine. Each CDR3 is given with its conserved first and last residue. D genes are given only for firm matches. Some rows have no size entry. The others give once, few or many, or a class for an expanded clone.

V gene	D gene	clone size	J gene	CDR3 length	CDR3 protein	CDR3 DNA
TRBV12-3/TRBV12-4	.	.	TRBJ2-1	13	CASSLGQYNEQFF	TGTGCCAGCAGTTTGGGACAATACAATGAGCAGTTCTTC
TRBV19	TRBD2	.	TRBJ2-1	15	CASSIPTSGRSEQFF	TGTGCCAGTAGTATACCAACTAGCGGGAGAAGCGAGCAGTTCTTC
TRBV3-1/TRBV3-2	.	.	TRBJ2-7	16	CASSQDMRGGSYEQYF	TGTGCCAGCAGCCAAGACATGAGGGGGGGCTCCTACGAGCAGTACTTC
TRBV3-1/TRBV3-2	TRBD2	.	TRBJ2-7	16	CASSHRSTEGRGEQYF	TGTGCCAGCAGCCACCGATCCACAGAGGGGAGGGGCGAGCAGTACTTC
TRBV4-2	TRBD2	.	TRBJ2-2	20	CASSQSLAGGLRTVTGELFF	TGTGCCAGCAGCCAGTCCCTAGCGGGAGGGCTGAGGACGGTGACCGGGGAGCTGTTTTTT
TRBV9	.	.	TRBJ2-1	15	CASSKGGLSYNEQFF	TGTGCCAGCAGCAAGGGGGGGTTGTCCTACAATGAGCAGTTCTTC
TRBV7-8	.	.	TRBJ2-3	16	CASSPERAASTDTQYF	TGTGCCAGCAGCCCGGAGCGGGCAGCAAGCACAGATACGCAGTATTTT
TRBV2	TRBD2	few	TRBJ2-2	15	CASSDSSGDTGELFF	TGTGCCAGCAGTGACTCTAGCGGGGACACCGGGGAGCTGTTTTTT
TRBV30	.	.	TRBJ2-4	15	CAWSTGNIAKNIQYF	TGTGCCTGGAGTACGGGCAACATAGCCAAAAACATTCAGTACTTC
TRBV6-6	.	.	TRBJ1-1	14	CASSYAQKNTEAFF	TGTGCCAGCAGTTACGCACAGAAGAACACTGAAGCTTTCTTT
TRBV18	.	.	TRBJ2-3	14	CASSPASGTDTQYF	TGTGCCAGCTCACCAGCTAGCGGCACAGATACGCAGTATTTT
TRBV9	TRBD2	.	TRBJ2-1	18	CASSAPQEREHSYNEQFF	TGTGCCAGCAGCGCGCCCCAGGAGCGGGAGCACTCCTACAATGAGCAGTTCTTC
TRBV10-3	.	.	TRBJ1-6	14	CAISEVARNSPLHF	TGTGCCATCAGTGAGGTGGCTCGGAATTCACCCCTCCACTTT
TRBV6-5	.	.	TRBJ1-2	15	CASTRSGKGNYGYTF	TGTGCCAGCACCCGCAGTGGGAAAGGGAACTATGGCTACACCTTC
TRBV6-5	.	.	TRBJ1-2	13	CASVEGNNYGYTF	TGTGCCAGCGTTGAGGGAAATAACTATGGCTACACCTTC
TRBV7-2	.	.	TRBJ2-6	16	CASAGAGVNGANVLTF	TGTGCCAGCGCGGGAGCAGGGGTAAACGGGGCCAACGTCCTGACTTTC
TRBV28	.	.	TRBJ1-5	16	CASSFIGLLANQPQHF	TGTGCCAGCAGTTTTATAGGGCTTTTGGCCAATCAGCCCCAGCATTTT
TRBV7-8	TRBD1	.	TRBJ1-2	13	CASSSRDSYGYTF	TGTGCCAGCAGCTCCAGGGACAGCTATGGCTACACCTTC
TRBV7-6	.	.	TRBJ1-1	13	CASSPTLNTEAFF	TGTGCCAGCAGCCCGACATTGAACACTGAAGCTTTCTTT
TRBV2	TRBD2	.	TRBJ2-1	15	CASSKIAGPYNEQFF	TGTGCCAGCAGTAAGATAGCGGGTCCCTACAATGAGCAGTTCTTC
TRBV11-2	.	.	TRBJ2-7	16	CASSPLQRSSSYEQYF	TGTGCCAGCAGCCCATTACAGCGTTCAAGCTCCTACGAGCAGTACTTC
TRBV12-3/TRBV12-4	.	once	TRBJ1-2	13	CASSPQNNYGYTF	TGTGCCAGCAGTCCCCAGAATAACTATGGCTACACCTTC
TRBV19	.	.	TRBJ1-5	12	CASSRGNQPQHF	TGTGCCAGTAGTCGGGGGAATCAGCCCCAGCATTTT
TRBV5-1	TRBD2	.	TRBJ2-1	18	CASSPLGAGGPMNNEQFF	TGCGCCAGCAGCCCTCTTGGAGCGGGAGGGCCTATGAACAATGAGCAGTTCTTC
TRBV5-1	.	.	TRBJ1-1	15	CASSLRQGGNTEAFF	TGCGCCAGCAGCTTGCGGCAGGGCGGGAACACTGAAGCTTTCTTT
TRBV5-4	.	.	TRBJ1-1	14	CASSTEDRNTEAFF	TGTGCCAGCAGCACCGAGGACAGGAACACTGAAGCTTTCTTT
TRBV27	.	once	TRBJ1-2	18	CASRTLSIGTGRAGGYTF	TGTGCCAGCAGAACATTGTCAATAGGAACAGGGCGGGCTGGCGGCTACACCTTC
TRBV19	TRBD1	.	TRBJ2-2	16	CASSIQGQMNTGELFF	TGTGCCAGTAGTATTCAGGGACAGATGAACACCGGGGAGCTGTTTTTT
TRBV11-2	TRBD2	.	TRBJ2-7	14	CASSPDLAGGPVRF	TGTGCCAGCAGCCCGGACTTAGCGGGAGGGCCGGTCCGGTTC
TRBV2	.	.	TRBJ1-2	14	CASSEVTEDYGYTF	TGTGCCAGCAGTGAAGTAACGGAGGACTATGGCTACACCTTC
TRBV30	.	.	TRBJ1-1	12	CAWSVSNTEAFF	TGTGCCTGGAGTGTTTCGAACACTGAAGCTTTCTTT
TRBV5-1	.	.	TRBJ2-2	15	CASSFGQANTGELFF	TGCGCCAGCAGCTTTGGACAAGCGAACACCGGGGAGCTGTTTTTT
TRBV7-2	.	.	TRBJ1-2	16	CASSSGGEKANYGYTF	TGTGCCAGCAGCTCCGGGGGGGAGAAGGCTAACTATGGCTACACCTTC
TRBV11-3	.	.	TRBJ1-1	13	CASSLGRNTEAFF	TGTGCCAGCAGCTTAGGAAGGAACACTGAAGCTTTCTTT
TRBV5-4	.	.	TRBJ1-1	13	CASSTNVGTEAFF	TGTGCCAGCAGCACAAACGTGGGCACTGAAGCTTTCTTT
TRBV24-1	.	.	TRBJ1-2	11	CATGSGYGYTF	TGTGCCACCGGTTCGGGCTATGGCTACACCTTC